This TCR beta chain was profiled in a study of shared T cell receptors in the human thymus. CDR3 length: 16 amino acids. After removal of 4 bases from V and 3 bases from J, the junction contained 7 bases not matched to a gene. In germline, CDR1 is MDHEN, CDR2 SYDVKM. TCRdb's table, derived via immunoSEQ multiplex PCR, lists solely in-frame clones and lacks some. The data contain 700,000 or so clones, approximately 85% of them singletons. These same data were also listed under a study on human thymus T cells.

Sequencing was done on a sample of thymocytes. This clonotype originated in a girl less than two years old with a congenital heart defect. J is TRBJ1-4 and V is TRBV28; TRBD1 matches 8 bases. CDR3 loop: CASSSDGQGPNEKLFF. The CDR3 bases are TGTGCCAGCAGTTCAGATGGACAGGGCCCTAATGAAAAACTGTTTTTT.